Detailed here is one TCR beta chain. These data come from a study of blood T cell repertoires in COVID-19. Looking at the study overall: The analysed material was cDNA or gDNA that came from T cells, B-cell-depleted T cells, or PBMCs.

Some clones are missing from TCRdb's copy, which holds only in-frame ones; the method was immunoSEQ multiplex PCR. The sample carries about 34,000 clones, around three quarters recorded once. What was sequenced was peripheral blood. This clonotype was obtained from a woman aged 70-85 years with acute or convalescent COVID-19.

The CDR3 sequence is CASSLGRGEEKLFF. CDR3 nucleotides: TGCGCCAGCAGCTTGGGAAGGGGTGAGGAAAAACTGTTTTTT. V is TRBV5-1 and J is TRBJ1-4; weak D call: TRBD1 (5 bases). CDR3 length: 14 residues. V lost 0 bases to trimming and J lost 8 bases, with 11 bases between them. CDR1 and CDR2 (germline): SGHRS, YFSETQ.